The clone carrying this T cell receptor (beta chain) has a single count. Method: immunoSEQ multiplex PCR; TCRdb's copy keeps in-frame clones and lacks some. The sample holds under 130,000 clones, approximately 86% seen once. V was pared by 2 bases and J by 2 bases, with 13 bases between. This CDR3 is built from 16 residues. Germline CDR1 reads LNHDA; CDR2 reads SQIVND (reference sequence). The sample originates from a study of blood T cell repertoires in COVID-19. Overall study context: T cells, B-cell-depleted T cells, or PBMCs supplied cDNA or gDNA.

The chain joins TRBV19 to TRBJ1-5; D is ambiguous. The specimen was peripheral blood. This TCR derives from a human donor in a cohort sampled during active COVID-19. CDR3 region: CASSITPGVRNQPQHF. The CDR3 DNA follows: TGTGCCAGTAGTATAACCCCCGGGGTCCGCAATCAGCCCCAGCATTTT.